These 19 T cell receptor beta chains came from one sample sequenced in a study of beta chain features in type 1 diabetes. Study results and caveats: TCRB CDR3s from Type 1 diabetes patients were moderately but significantly shorter in all four CD4+ subsets.

Their antigen targets remain unknown. Reverse transcribing all isolated RNA meant expressed TCRB transcripts were sequenced. Libraries were prepared by immunoSEQ multiplex PCR; TCRdb keeps only in-frame clonotypes and omits some of them. This sample has 250,000 or so clones, with 20% found just once. The sample taken for sequencing was naive CD4+ T cells from blood. All receptors come from a woman aged 40-49 years with type 1 diabetes.

Comment on this clone: Additional DNA sequences in this sample encode the identical CDR3. This chain uses TRBV9 with TRBJ2-5, with TRBD1 matching over 7 bases. V dropped 3 bases and J dropped 4; count of bases not matched to a gene: 6. The CDR3 spans 14 residues. Germline CDR1 reads SGDLS; CDR2 reads YYNGEE. The CDR3 loop reads CASSATGAGETQYF. The CDR3 DNA sequence: TGTGCCAGCAGCGCAACAGGGGCAGGAGAGACCCAGTACTTC. The variable domain in full, with the rest retrieved from reference TRBV9 and TRBJ2-5, is DSGVTQTPKHLITATGQRVTLRCSPRSGDLSVYWYQQSLDQGLQFLIQYYNGEERAKGNILERFSAQQFPDLHSELNLSSLELGDSALYFCASSATGAGETQYFGPGTRLLVL.

This clone was detected only a few times. The chain uses TRBV18 and TRBJ1-2; D possibly corresponds to TRBD1 (6 bases). V was shortened by 5 bases and J by 4 bases, with 14 bases between the two germline ends. Germline V gene data show CDR1 as KGHSH and CDR2 as LQKENI. The CDR3 consists of 14 residues. CDR3 nucleotides: TGTGCCAGCTCAACAAACAGGGCGGCCTATGGCTACACCTTC. Protein sequence: CASSTNRAAYGYTF. The full variable domain, with the rest looked up from reference TRBV18 and TRBJ1-2, is NAGVMQNPRHLVRRRGQEARLRCSPMKGHSHVYWYRQLPEEGLKFMVYLQKENIIDESGMPKERFSAEFPKEGPSILRIQQVVRGDSAAYFCASSTNRAAYGYTFGSGTRLTVV.

The chain employs TRBV9 and TRBJ1-2, with 7 bases fitting TRBD1. CDR1 SGDLS and CDR2 YYNGEE come from the germline V gene. The CDR3 is made up of 12 amino acids. Unmatched junction bases numbered 6, after V lost 6 bases and J lost 7 bases. The CDR3 DNA is TGTGCCAGCACGACAGGGACTAGTGGCTACACCTTC. Its translation is CASTTGTSGYTF.

The chain has TRBV29-1 and TRBJ1-2; TRBD1 aligns across 10 bases. The CDR3 is 15 residues long. Trimming removed 3 bases from V and 8 bases from J; junction bases left unmatched: 12. Germline CDR1 SQVTM, CDR2 ANQGSEA. This CDR3 is CSVEGDRGPSGGYTF. CDR3 nucleotide sequence: TGCAGCGTTGAGGGGGACAGGGGCCCCTCCGGGGGCTACACCTTC.

The chain recombines TRBV14 with TRBJ1-5, with D possibly being TRBD1 (5 bases). Germline assignment: CDR1 SGHDN and CDR2 FVKESK. Trimming pared 1 base from V and 2 bases from J, leaving 9 bases between. The CDR3 has 15 amino acids. The CDR3 reads CASSQGGRGNQPQHF. The CDR3 bases are TGTGCCAGCAGCCAAGGGGGCCGGGGCAATCAGCCCCAGCATTTT.

V and J are TRBV7-2 and TRBJ1-2, with D uncertain. The length of the CDR3 is 14 residues. V shed 3 bases and J shed 4 bases, with 12 bases lying between them. Germline CDR1 is SGHTA and CDR2 is FQGNSA. The CDR3 here is CASSFRITSYGYTF. Here the CDR3 DNA reads TGTGCCAGCAGCTTCAGGATCACTTCCTATGGCTACACCTTC.

The chain is built from TRBV29-1 and TRBJ2-1; D remains ambiguous. Germline V gives CDR1 SQVTM, CDR2 ANQGSEA. This CDR3 comprises 14 residues. V lost 4 bases and J lost 2, with 12 bases in between. CDR3 sequence: CSVVFTIPYNEQFF. The CDR3 region has the DNA TGCAGCGTTGTTTTTACAATTCCCTACAATGAGCAGTTCTTC.

The rearrangement joins TRBV9 to TRBJ2-2; D is perhaps TRBD2 (7 bases). The V gene's germline CDR1 is SGDLS and CDR2 YYNGEE. The V end lost 4 bases, the J end lost 0 bases, and 16 bases lay between the germline ends. The CDR3 is 17 amino acids. The CDR3 DNA reads as TGTGCCAGCAGCCCGACGGGGGCGGGAGCGAACACCGGGGAGCTGTTTTTT. It translates to CASSPTGAGANTGELFF.

V is TRBV27 and J is TRBJ2-1; D may be TRBD1 (5 bases). CDR3 length: 16 amino acids. Trimming pared 3 bases from V and 6 bases from J, leaving 18 bases between. CDR1 MNHEY and CDR2 SMNVEV come from the germline V gene (reference sequence). The CDR3 loop is CASSFSWGRSLNEQFF. In nucleotides, the CDR3 is TGTGCCAGCAGTTTTTCCTGGGGCCGGTCCCTCAATGAGCAGTTCTTC.

This chain uses TRBV29-1 with TRBJ1-4; maybe TRBD1 (5 bases). Germline V CDR1 and CDR2: SQVTM, ANQGSEA. V was pared by 7 bases and J by 5 bases, with 11 bases between. The CDR3 length is 12 residues. The CDR3 here is CSGGGGNEKLFF. In DNA form, the CDR3 reads TGCAGCGGTGGTGGGGGGAATGAAAAACTGTTTTTT. The full variable domain, in which reference TRBV29-1 and TRBJ1-4 provide the parts outside the CDR3, is SAVISQKPSRDICQRGTSLTIQCQVDSQVTMMFWYRQQPGQSLTLIATANQGSEATYESGFVIDKFPISRPNLTFSTLTVSNMSPEDSSIYLCSGGGGNEKLFFGSGTQLSVL.

The rearrangement joins TRBV7-3 to TRBJ2-3; TRBD1 matches 8 bases. Germline V CDR1 and CDR2: SGHTA, FQGTGA. The CDR3 extends over 14 amino acids. Germline trimming cut 5 bases from V and 3 bases from J; bases unmatched to any gene: 4. The CDR3 loop reads CASSPQGVTDTQYF. The CDR3 bases are TGTGCCAGCAGCCCACAGGGGGTAACAGATACGCAGTATTTT.

This clone was recorded a few times. This chain's CDR3 is CASSGTSGLLQETQYF. In nucleotides, the CDR3 is TGTGCCAGCAGTGGGACTAGCGGACTCCTTCAAGAGACCCAGTACTTC. The V gene is TRBV6-6, the J gene TRBJ2-5; TRBD2 matches 11 bases. The CDR3 sequence is 16 residues long. Per germline, CDR1 MNHNY and CDR2 SVGAGI (reference sequence). Losses at the gene ends were 5 bases for V and 2 bases for J; bases not matched to a gene: 7.

J is TRBJ1-5 and V is TRBV2; a possible D gene is TRBD1 (6 bases). The CDR3 runs 15 residues. Trimming removed 2 bases from V and 7 bases from J, with 15 bases in between. CDR1 is SNHLY and CDR2 is FYNNEI in the germline V gene. The CDR3 DNA reads TGTGCCAGCAGTGAATCCCGAGGGGGAACGCAGCCCCAGCATTTT. It codes for CASSESRGGTQPQHF.

The V call is TRBV4-3, the J call TRBJ1-5; D remains ambiguous. The CDR3 is made up of 13 amino acids. CDR1 is LGHNA and CDR2 is YSLEER in the germline V gene. Trimming took 0 bases from V and 9 from J, leaving 9 bases between them. The CDR3 loop reads CASSQETGRPQHF. The CDR3 DNA is TGCGCCAGCAGCCAAGAAACGGGGAGGCCCCAGCATTTT.

This clone was observed a few times. This rearrangement joins TRBV9 to TRBJ1-2, with 7 bases fitting TRBD1. CDR3 length: 12 residues. Germline lookup yields CDR1 SGDLS and CDR2 YYNGEE. The trim removed 4 bases at V and 7 bases at J, leaving 4 bases unmatched. In DNA form, the CDR3 reads TGTGCCAGCAGCTCGACAGGGACTGGCTACACCTTC. Translation gives CASSSTGTGYTF.

In its sample, this clone was seen a few times. This rearrangement joins TRBV29-1 to TRBJ1-5; TRBD1 aligns across 8 bases. V was pared by 7 bases and J by 3 bases, with 2 bases of the junction left unmatched. The CDR3 is 12 residues long. Per the germline V gene, CDR1 is SQVTM and CDR2 is ANQGSEA. The CDR3: CSGQGINQPQHF. CDR3 sequence (DNA): TGCAGCGGACAGGGGATCAATCAGCCCCAGCATTTT.

The chain uses TRBV5-1 and TRBJ2-3, with a tentative D call TRBD2 (5 bases). V was pared by 7 bases and J by 4 bases, with 7 bases between. Germline lookup yields CDR1 SGHRS and CDR2 YFSETQ. The CDR3 contains 11 residues. CDR3 DNA: TGCGCCAGCGAGGGCTCAGATACGCAGTATTTT. Translated: CASEGSDTQYF.

This clone occurred a few times. The chain combines TRBV30 with TRBJ2-7; 7 bases map to TRBD2. J was trimmed by 2 bases and V by 1 base; bases with no gene match: 14. There are 17 residues in the CDR3. The germline V gene encodes CDR1 GTSNPN and CDR2 SVGIG (reference sequence). This chain's CDR3 is CAWSAPVASGRPYEQYF. Here the CDR3 DNA reads TGTGCCTGGAGTGCTCCTGTGGCTAGCGGACGACCCTACGAGCAGTACTTC. The variable domain in full, with the rest retrieved from reference TRBV30 and TRBJ2-7, is SQTIHQWPATLVQPVGSPLSLECTVEGTSNPNLYWYRQAAGRGLQLLFYSVGIGQISSEVPQNLSASRPQDRQFILSSKKLLLSDSGFYLCAWSAPVASGRPYEQYFGPGTRLTVT.

This clone was found a few times. The J gene is TRBJ2-1, the V gene TRBV14, with D perhaps TRBD1 (5 bases). The germline gives CDR1 SGHDN, CDR2 FVKESK. The CDR3 is 16 residues long. Trimming stripped 1 base from V and 2 bases from J, with 12 bases between. The chain's CDR3 is CASSQVVRRAYNEQFF. In DNA, the CDR3 is TGTGCCAGCAGCCAAGTAGTTCGCAGGGCCTACAATGAGCAGTTCTTC.